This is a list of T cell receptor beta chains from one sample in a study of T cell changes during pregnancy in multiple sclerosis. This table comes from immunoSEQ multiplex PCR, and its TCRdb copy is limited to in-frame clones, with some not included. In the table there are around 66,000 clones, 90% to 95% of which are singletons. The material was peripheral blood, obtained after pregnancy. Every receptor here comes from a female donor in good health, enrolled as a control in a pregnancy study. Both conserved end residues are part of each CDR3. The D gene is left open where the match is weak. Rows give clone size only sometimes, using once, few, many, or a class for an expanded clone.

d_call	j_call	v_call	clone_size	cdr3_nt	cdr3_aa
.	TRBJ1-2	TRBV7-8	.	TGTGCCAGCAGCCTAGCAGGCACAGTGATCTATGGCTACACCTTC	CASSLAGTVIYGYTF
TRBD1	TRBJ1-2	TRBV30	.	TGTGCCTGGAGCTCCGGGACAGTCTATGGCTACACCTTC	CAWSSGTVYGYTF
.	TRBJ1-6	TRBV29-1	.	TGCAGCGTTGAAGAGGCAGGGGCGGGTTCACCCCTCCACTTT	CSVEEAGAGSPLHF
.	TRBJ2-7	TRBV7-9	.	TGTGCCAGCAGCTTACGTACAGGGACCTACGAGCAGTACTTC	CASSLRTGTYEQYF
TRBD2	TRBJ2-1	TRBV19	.	TGTGCCAGTAGGCTACTAGCGGGCAACAATGAGCAGTTCTTC	CASRLLAGNNEQFF
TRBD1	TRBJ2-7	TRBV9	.	TGTGCCAGCAGCGAAGGGGGACAGGGGGTGTACGAGCAGTACTTC	CASSEGGQGVYEQYF
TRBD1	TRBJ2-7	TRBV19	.	TGTGCCAGTAGTCGACAGGGGACCTCGGGCTCCTACGAGCAGTACTTC	CASSRQGTSGSYEQYF
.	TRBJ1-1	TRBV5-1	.	TGCGCCAGCAGCTCTTACAGGGCGATTGACACTGAAGCTTTCTTT	CASSSYRAIDTEAFF
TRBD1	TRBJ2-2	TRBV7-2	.	TGTGCCAGCAGCCACCGGACAGGGCTGAACACCGGGGAGCTGTTTTTT	CASSHRTGLNTGELFF
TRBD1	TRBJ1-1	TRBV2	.	TGTGCCAGCAGTCGACAGGGTGGAAACACTGAAGCTTTCTTT	CASSRQGGNTEAFF
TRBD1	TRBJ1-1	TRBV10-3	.	TGTGCCATCAGTGGACCAACAGGGGGCCATGGGCTGAACACTGAAGCTTTCTTT	CAISGPTGGHGLNTEAFF
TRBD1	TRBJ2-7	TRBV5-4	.	TGTGCCAGCAGCTTACCCGGGACAGGGATGTACGAGCAGTACTTC	CASSLPGTGMYEQYF
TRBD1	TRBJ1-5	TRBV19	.	TGTGCCAGTACCCTTGCCCACAGGGGGAATCAGCCCCAGCATTTT	CASTLAHRGNQPQHF
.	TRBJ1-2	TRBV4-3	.	TGCGCCAGCAGCCAAGATCCTCGGGTTGGTGGCTACACCTTC	CASSQDPRVGGYTF
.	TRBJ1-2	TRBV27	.	TGTGCCAGCGGAGCCTCAGCGAACTTATTCTATGGCTACACCTTC	CASGASANLFYGYTF
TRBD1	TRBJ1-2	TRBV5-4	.	TGTGCCAGCAGCTTGGCCGAGACAGGGGGTACGACTTACACCTTC	CASSLAETGGTTYTF
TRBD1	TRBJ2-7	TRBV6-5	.	TGTGCCAGCAGCGAAGGGGACAGCTACGCGCAGTACTTC	CASSEGDSYAQYF
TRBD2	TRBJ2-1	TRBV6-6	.	TGTGCCAGCAGTTACTCGAGGAGCGGGGGAAATGAGCAGTTCTTC	CASSYSRSGGNEQFF
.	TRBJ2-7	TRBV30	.	TGTGCCTGGAGTCCCCGGGGATACGAGCAGTACTTC	CAWSPRGYEQYF
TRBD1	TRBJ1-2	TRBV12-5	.	TGTGCTAGTGGTTCGACAGGGGAATATGGCTACACCTTC	CASGSTGEYGYTF
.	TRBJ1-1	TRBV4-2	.	TGTGCCAGCAGCCAAGGTTTGGGTCCGGGGGAGGCTTTCTTT	CASSQGLGPGEAFF
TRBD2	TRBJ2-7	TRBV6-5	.	TGTGCCAGCAGTTACGGGGGGGTCTCCTACGAGCAGTACTTC	CASSYGGVSYEQYF
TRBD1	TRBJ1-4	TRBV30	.	TGTGCCTGGACCAGAGGGACAGGGTCTGAAAAACTGTTTTTT	CAWTRGTGSEKLFF
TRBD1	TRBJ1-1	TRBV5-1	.	TGCGCCAGCAGCGGCCTGACAGGGGGGAACACTGAAGCTTTCTTT	CASSGLTGGNTEAFF
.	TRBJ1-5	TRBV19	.	TGTGCCAGTAGTCCCTCGGGTCCGATTAATCAGCCCCAGCATTTT	CASSPSGPINQPQHF
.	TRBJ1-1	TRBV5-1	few	TGCGCCAGCAGCTTGGACAGGGTGGTGAACACTGAAGCTTTCTTT	CASSLDRVVNTEAFF
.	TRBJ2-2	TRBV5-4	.	TGTGCCAGCAGCTTGGGGCAAAAGAACGCGAACACCGGGGAGCTGTTTTTT	CASSLGQKNANTGELFF
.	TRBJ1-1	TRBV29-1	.	TGCAGCGTTGAGAGTAGGGGGAACACTGAAGCTTTCTTT	CSVESRGNTEAFF
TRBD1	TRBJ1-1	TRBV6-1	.	TGTGCCAGCAGTGACCCCGGCAGGGGGCCCACTGAAGCTTTCTTT	CASSDPGRGPTEAFF
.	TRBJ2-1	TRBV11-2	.	TGTGCCAGCACCATAATACCTATCTCCTACAATGAGCAGTTCTTC	CASTIIPISYNEQFF
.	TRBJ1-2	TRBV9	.	TGTGCCAGCAGCAACTATGGGGGGGCCAATAACTATGGCTACACCTTC	CASSNYGGANNYGYTF
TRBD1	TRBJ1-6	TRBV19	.	TGTGCCACCCGGGACAGGTGGGGCGATTCACCCCTCCACTTT	CATRDRWGDSPLHF
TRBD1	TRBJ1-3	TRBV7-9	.	TGTGCCAGCAGCCTGGGACAGGGGATCCCTTCTGGAAACACCATATATTTT	CASSLGQGIPSGNTIYF
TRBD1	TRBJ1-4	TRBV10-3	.	TGTGCCATCAGCCCGACCGGGACAGGAGCCGAGGAACTGTTTTTT	CAISPTGTGAEELFF
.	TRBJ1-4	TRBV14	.	TGTGCCAGCAGCCAAGAAGCTGGACACAGTAATGAAAAACTGTTTTTT	CASSQEAGHSNEKLFF
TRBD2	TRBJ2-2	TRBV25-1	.	TGTGCCAGCAGTGAGGTATTAGCGGGCACGAACACCGGGGAGCTGTTTTTT	CASSEVLAGTNTGELFF
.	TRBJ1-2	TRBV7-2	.	TGTGCCAGCAGCTTAACGCCCCCGACAGAAAGCTATGGCTACACCTTC	CASSLTPPTESYGYTF
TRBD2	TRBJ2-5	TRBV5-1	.	TGCGCCAGCAGCTCTCCGGGAGCGGGGGAGACCCAGTACTTC	CASSSPGAGETQYF
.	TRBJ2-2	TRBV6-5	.	TGTGCCAGCAGTTACTCTCGGTCCGGGGAGCTGTTTTTT	CASSYSRSGELFF
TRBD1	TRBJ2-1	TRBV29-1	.	TGCAGCGTAGACACCGGGACAGGGACCTACAATGAGCAGTTCTTC	CSVDTGTGTYNEQFF
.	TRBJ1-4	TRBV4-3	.	TGCGCCAGCAGCCAAGGAGGTGGGACTAATGAAAAACTGTTTTTT	CASSQGGGTNEKLFF
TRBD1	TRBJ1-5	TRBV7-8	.	TGTGCCAGCAGCTTAGGGACAGGCCTAGAGCCCCAGCATTTT	CASSLGTGLEPQHF
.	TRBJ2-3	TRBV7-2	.	TGTGCCAGCAGCTTAGCAACCTACACAGATACGCAGTATTTT	CASSLATYTDTQYF
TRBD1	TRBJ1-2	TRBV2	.	TGTGCCAGCAGGGACACCGGGACAGCCGTAGCTAACTATGGCTACACCTTC	CASRDTGTAVANYGYTF
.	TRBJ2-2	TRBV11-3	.	TGTGCCAGCGCCCGTGGCGGGGCGAACACCGGGGAGCTGTTTTTT	CASARGGANTGELFF
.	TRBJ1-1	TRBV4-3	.	TGCGCCAGCAGCAAACAGGTGAACACTGAAGCTTTCTTT	CASSKQVNTEAFF
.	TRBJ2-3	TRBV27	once	TGTGCCAGCAGTTTGGGCCCTCGCTATACGCAGTATTTT	CASSLGPRYTQYF
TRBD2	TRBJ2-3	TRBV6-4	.	TGTGCCAGCAGTGACGGCGGGGGGGCAGATACGCAGTATTTT	CASSDGGGADTQYF
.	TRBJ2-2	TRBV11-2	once	TGTGCCAGCAGCTTAGGAAGAAGAGGGATTCCCGGGGAGCTGTTTTTT	CASSLGRRGIPGELFF
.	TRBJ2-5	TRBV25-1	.	TGTGCCAGCAGTATACCCACACAAGAGACCCAGTACTTC	CASSIPTQETQYF
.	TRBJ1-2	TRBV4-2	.	TGTGCCAGCAGCCACGGAGAAGGGGGAGGCTACACCTTC	CASSHGEGGGYTF
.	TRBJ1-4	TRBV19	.	TGTGCCAGTAGTTTTGACAGAACTAATGAAAAACTGTTTTTT	CASSFDRTNEKLFF
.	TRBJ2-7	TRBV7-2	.	TGTGCCAGCAGCTTAGCGAGGAACGAGCAGTACTTC	CASSLARNEQYF
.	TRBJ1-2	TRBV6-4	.	TGTGCCAGCAGTGATACAGGGAGTCGGAACTATGGCTACACCTTC	CASSDTGSRNYGYTF
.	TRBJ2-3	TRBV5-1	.	TGCGCCAGCAGGCTTAGACACTTTACCACAGATACGCAGTATTTT	CASRLRHFTTDTQYF